The source of this TCR beta chain is a study of naive and memory T cell subsets. After the first PCR, alpha and beta chain libraries were processed separately. CMV status came from CD4+ IFNgamma after overnight CMV lysate stimulation. Cells stained for CD3, CD4, CD8, CD45RA and CD27 were sorted into four subsets. Regarding this clonotype: Its antigen remains unknown.

Per the germline V gene, CDR1 is LNHDA and CDR2 is SQIVND (reference sequence). With 2 bases clipped from V and 6 bases from J, the junction kept 6 bases outside the gene matches. This CDR3 spans 15 amino acids. Two oligonucleotides, mixed equimolar, formed the beta constant-region primer covering TRBC1 and TRBC2. Nested alpha and beta constant-region primers with the SP2 primer drove four PCR rounds on ligated cDNA. TCRdb called the UMI-ligation and nested PCR reads again in MiXCR, with one record for every CDR3 protein. The sample yields 130,000 or so distinct CDR3 sequences, around a third seen once. Study observations and caveats: Between naive and memory subsets, TCR abundance power law exponents differed.

The chain combines TRBV19 with TRBJ2-1; the match to TRBD2 covers 8 bases. This sequence was found in a human donor in good health. The material sequenced was central memory CD4+ T cells from blood. As DNA, the CDR3 is TGTGCCAGTAGTATATTCCCAGGACTAGCCAATGAGCAGTTCTTC. Protein: CASSIFPGLANEQFF.